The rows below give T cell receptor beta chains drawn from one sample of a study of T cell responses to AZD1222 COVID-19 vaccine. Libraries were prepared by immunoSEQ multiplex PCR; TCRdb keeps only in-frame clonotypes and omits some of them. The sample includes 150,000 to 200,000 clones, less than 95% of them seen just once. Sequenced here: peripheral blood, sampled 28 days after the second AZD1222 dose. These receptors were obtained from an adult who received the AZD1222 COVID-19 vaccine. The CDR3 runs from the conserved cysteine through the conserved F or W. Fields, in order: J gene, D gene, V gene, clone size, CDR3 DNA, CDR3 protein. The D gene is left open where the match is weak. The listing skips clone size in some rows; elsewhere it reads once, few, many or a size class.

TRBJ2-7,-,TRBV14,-,TGTGCCAGCAGCCACGGCGGGGCCTACGAGCAGTACTTC,CASSHGGAYEQYF
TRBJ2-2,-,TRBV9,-,TGTGCCAGCAGCGTTGGGGGGTTTACCGGGGAGCTGTTTTTT,CASSVGGFTGELFF
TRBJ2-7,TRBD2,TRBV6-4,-,TGTGCCAGCAGTGACAGGGAGGGCTACGAGCAGTACTTC,CASSDREGYEQYF
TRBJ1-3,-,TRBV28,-,TGTGCCAGCAGTTTAAGCAGGGTATCTGGAAACACCATATATTTT,CASSLSRVSGNTIYF
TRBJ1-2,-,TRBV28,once,TGTGCCAGCACCCTATTACCCTCTTATACGAGCTACACCTTC,CASTLLPSYTSYTF
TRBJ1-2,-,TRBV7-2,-,TGTGCCAGCAGCTTTGGCTTCGGGAGAGGGACACCTCGGGGCTACACCTTC,CASSFGFGRGTPRGYTF
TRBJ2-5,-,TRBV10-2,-,TGCGCCAGCAGTTGGCCTACGGGCGGCGAGACCCAGTACTTC,CASSWPTGGETQYF
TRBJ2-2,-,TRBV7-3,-,TGTGCCACCTCCCGGGGTGGGGACACCAGGGAGCTGTTTTTT,CATSRGGDTRELFF
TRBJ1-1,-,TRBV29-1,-,TGCAGCGTTGAAGAACTCCGAAAGGAGGCTTTCTTT,CSVEELRKEAFF
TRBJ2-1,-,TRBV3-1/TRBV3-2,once,TGTGCCAGCAGCCAAGTGGGCGGGTTCTCCTACAATGAGCAGTTCTTC,CASSQVGGFSYNEQFF
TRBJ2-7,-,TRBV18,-,TGTGCCAGCTCACCAAAGACAGCGCGCGAGCAGTACTTC,CASSPKTAREQYF
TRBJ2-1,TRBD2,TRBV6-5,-,TGTGCCAGCAGTAGGACTAGCGGGGGGGACAATGAGCAGTTCTTC,CASSRTSGGDNEQFF
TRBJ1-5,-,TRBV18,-,TGTGCCAGCTCACCACCGGGGACGGACTATCAGCCCCAGCATTTT,CASSPPGTDYQPQHF
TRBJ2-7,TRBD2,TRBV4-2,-,TGTGCCAGCAGCCAAGGCGCCAGGGCGGGACTAGCGGGAGGATCGTCCTACGAGCAGTACTTC,CASSQGARAGLAGGSSYEQYF
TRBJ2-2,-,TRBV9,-,TGTGCCAGCAGCGTGTCGACCGTCCCCGGGGAGCTGTTTTTT,CASSVSTVPGELFF
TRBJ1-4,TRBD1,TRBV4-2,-,TGTGCCAGCAGCCAAGCTCCCGGGACAGGGAATGAAAAACTGTTTTTT,CASSQAPGTGNEKLFF
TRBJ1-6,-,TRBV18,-,TGTGCCAGCTCACCACCGGTCGGAGGAAATTCACCCCTCCACTTT,CASSPPVGGNSPLHF
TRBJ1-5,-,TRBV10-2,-,TGCGCCAGCAGTCCGAGACAGGTTAGCAATCAGCCCCAGCATTTT,CASSPRQVSNQPQHF
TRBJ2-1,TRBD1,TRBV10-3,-,TGTGCCACCTCGGGACAGCACACCTACAATGAGCAGTTCTTC,CATSGQHTYNEQFF
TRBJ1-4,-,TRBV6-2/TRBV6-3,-,TGTGCCAGCAGTTACTCGCGGGACCTTCGGTTTAATGAAAAACTGTTTTTT,CASSYSRDLRFNEKLFF
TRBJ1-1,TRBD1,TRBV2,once,TGTGCCAGCAGTGTTGGACAGGGGAAAGCTTTCTTT,CASSVGQGKAFF
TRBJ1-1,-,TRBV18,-,TGTGCCAGCTCACTACAGACAGGAATTAGTGGTTTTGAAGCTTTCTTT,CASSLQTGISGFEAFF
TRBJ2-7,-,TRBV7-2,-,TGTGCCAGCAGCTTGGGACCTATTTACGAGCAGTACTTC,CASSLGPIYEQYF
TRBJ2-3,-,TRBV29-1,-,TGCAGCGTTGAACCTCGTTCAGGGGCTGGATCTAGCACAGATACGCAGTATTTT,CSVEPRSGAGSSTDTQYF
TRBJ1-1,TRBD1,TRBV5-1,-,TGCGCCAGCAGCTCCGGGACAGGGGTGACTGAAGCTTTCTTT,CASSSGTGVTEAFF
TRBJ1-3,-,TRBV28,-,TGTGCCAGCATTAAAGGCTCTGGAAACACCATATATTTT,CASIKGSGNTIYF
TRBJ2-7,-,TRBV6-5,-,TGTGCCAGCAGTTACTCAGGGTACCCTTCCTACGAGCAGTACTTC,CASSYSGYPSYEQYF
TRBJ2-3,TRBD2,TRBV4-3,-,TGCGCCAGCAGCCAAGATGGCGGGAGGGCCGATACGCAGTATTTT,CASSQDGGRADTQYF
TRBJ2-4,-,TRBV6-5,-,TGTGCCAGCCGAGCCCCCGGAGCCAAAAACATTCAGTACTTC,CASRAPGAKNIQYF
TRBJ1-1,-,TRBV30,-,TGTGCCTGGAGTGTGGGGGGTACGAACACTGAAGCTTTCTTT,CAWSVGGTNTEAFF
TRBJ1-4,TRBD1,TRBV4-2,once,TGTGCCAGCAGCCAAGAAGGGACAGGGGCGGGTGAAAAACTGTTTTTT,CASSQEGTGAGEKLFF
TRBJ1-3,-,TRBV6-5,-,TGTGCCAGCAGGCTGACAGGAAACACCATATATTTT,CASRLTGNTIYF
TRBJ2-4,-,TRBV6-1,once,TGTGCCAGCAGTGCAGACGGACCGTTAGCCAAAAACATTCAGTACTTC,CASSADGPLAKNIQYF
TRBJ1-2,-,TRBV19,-,TGTGCCAGTAGTATTACAAGGGGCGTCGCCTATGGCTACACCTTC,CASSITRGVAYGYTF
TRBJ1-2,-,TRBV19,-,TGTGCCAGTAGTAAGCCGGATAGAGCTAACTATGGCTACACCTTC,CASSKPDRANYGYTF
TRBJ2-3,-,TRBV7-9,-,TGTGCCAGCAGCTTCGAGGGACTCACAGATACGCAGTATTTT,CASSFEGLTDTQYF
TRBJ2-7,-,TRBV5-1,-,TGCGCCAGCAGTTCTTCTGGGGGTTCCTACGAGCAGTACTTC,CASSSSGGSYEQYF
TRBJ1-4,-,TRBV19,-,TGTGCCAGTACCTCGTTTGAAAGGAATGAAAAACTGTTTTTT,CASTSFERNEKLFF
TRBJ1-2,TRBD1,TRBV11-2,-,TGTGCCAGCAGCTTAGATACAGGGGCTAACTATGGCTACACCTTC,CASSLDTGANYGYTF
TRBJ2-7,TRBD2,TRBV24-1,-,TGTGCCACCAGTGACAAGTGGGCTAGCGGGAGTCACGAGCAGTACTTC,CATSDKWASGSHEQYF
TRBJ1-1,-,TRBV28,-,TGTGCCAGCACCCTACCGACACTTAAGGAAGCTTTCTTT,CASTLPTLKEAFF
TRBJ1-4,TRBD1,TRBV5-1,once,TGCGCCAGCAGCTTGGCGGACAGGGGGTATGAAAAACTGTTTTTT,CASSLADRGYEKLFF
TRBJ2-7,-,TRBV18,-,TGTGCCAGCTCCCCCGATGGGGGAGGTGAGTACTTC,CASSPDGGGEYF
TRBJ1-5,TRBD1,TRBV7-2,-,TGTGCCAGCAGCTTACAGGGGGGTTATAGCAATCAGCCCCAGCATTTT,CASSLQGGYSNQPQHF
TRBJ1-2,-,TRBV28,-,TGTGCCAGCAGGCCGTCAACCGGGGTACACTATGGCTACACCTTC,CASRPSTGVHYGYTF
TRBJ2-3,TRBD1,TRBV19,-,TGTGCCAGTAGTATAGGAGGGGACAGGGCCTACACAGATACGCAGTATTTT,CASSIGGDRAYTDTQYF
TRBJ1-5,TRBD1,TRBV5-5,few,TGTGCCAGCAGCCTGGTGACAGGGGGTAGCAATCAGCCCCAGCATTTT,CASSLVTGGSNQPQHF
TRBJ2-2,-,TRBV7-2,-,TGTGCCAGCAGTGCGGGTGGGGCTTATCTGGCCGGGGAGCTGTTTTTT,CASSAGGAYLAGELFF
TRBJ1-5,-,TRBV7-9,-,TGTGCCAGCAGCCGGGACCATGCTAGCAATCAGCCCCAGCATTTT,CASSRDHASNQPQHF
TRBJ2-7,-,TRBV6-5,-,TGTGCCAGCAGAACTAACTCGGACCAGTCCTACGAGCAGTACTTC,CASRTNSDQSYEQYF
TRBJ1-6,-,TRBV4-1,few,TGCGCCAGCAGCCTGAATCCTGAGAATTCACCCCTCCACTTT,CASSLNPENSPLHF
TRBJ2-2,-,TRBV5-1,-,TGCGCCAGCAGCTTCAAGAACACCGGGGAGCTGTTTTTT,CASSFKNTGELFF
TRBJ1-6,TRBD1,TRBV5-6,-,TGTGCCAGCAGCTTCAGTCCCGGGACAGGGTTGGCCTATAATTCACCCCTCCACTTT,CASSFSPGTGLAYNSPLHF